Given below is one TCR beta chain in context. The specificity of this receptor is unknown. No much larger clonotype is one base removed from it; base qualities were not supplied. A second Seattle source provided samples from volunteer blood donors who had recovered from COVID-19. The collaborating institutions used their own protocols to collect whole blood in K2EDTA tubes. Collaborator samples were shipped for TCRbeta analysis as frozen whole blood, isolated PBMCs, or DNA extracted from either sample type. According to the germline V gene, CDR1 reads SQVTM and CDR2 reads ANQGSEA. Unmatched junction bases come to 9, with V trimmed by 3 bases and J by 8 bases. The CDR3 sequence holds 14 residues, the cysteine and phenylalanine included. Only the CDR3 part of the read is kept: 42 bases, read in frame from the first base. The sample belongs to a study of blood T cell repertoires in COVID-19 (dated by TCRdb to about 2020). For the study in its entirety: Samples covering the acute and convalescent phases of COVID-19 were provided by collaborators in the United States, Italy and Spain. The material from the prospective study consisted of cDNA or gDNA derived from T cells, B-cell-depleted T cells, or PBMCs. The dataset comprised deeply sampled blood TCRbeta repertoires from subjects exposed to, actively infected with, or recovered from COVID-19. A freely available public database, intended as a resource for researchers studying the immune response to SARS-CoV-2, is where the repertoires were released. Samples came from the ongoing ImmuneRACE study (first 160 participants) plus 1,254 subjects from 6 global collaborators. Nearly every sample came with metadata listing a de-identified subject ID, COVID-19 status, age in years and sex. Where HLA class I and class II types were available, the types were taken from metadata supplied by the sample provider, not from assay-based typing.

TCRbeta CDR3 regions were amplified from genomic DNA using the immunoSEQ Assay, a bias-controlled multiplex PCR. On the study's bioinformatics: The number of nucleated cells in each sample was estimated from the amplification of reference gene primers within the assay. To quantify the absolute abundance of each unique TCRbeta CDR3 rearrangement, sequence reads were collapsed and filtered. Productive Simpson clonality was computed per sample as the square root of Simpson's diversity index over productive rearrangements. The source is immuneACCESS, and TCRdb retained only in-frame sequences with V and J called. Part of the clones is not carried over; for the studies checked, unresolved V genes explain less than half of this, and the remainder is unexplained. Clone size and V and J calls were adopted from that table, with D and trimming inferred from the DNA. In this sample the table shows 110,000 or so clones, about 88% of which occur a single time. The ten top clones hold under 9% of the sample.

Broader findings and caveats from the paper: The amount of clinical and demographic metadata varied by source and participant and was provided uncurated.

This sequence originates from a woman between 65 and 79 years old who had recovered from COVID-19. The chain employs TRBV29-1 and TRBJ1-2; the central 10 bases match TRBD1. The material sequenced was peripheral blood. The nucleotides are TGCAGCGTTGAGGGGGGGACAGGGGTATTGGGCTACACCTTC. This codes for CSVEGGTGVLGYTF. The variable domain in full, with residues beyond the CDR3 obtained from the reference TRBV29-1 and TRBJ1-2 genes, is SAVISQKPSRDICQRGTSLTIQCQVDSQVTMMFWYRQQPGQSLTLIATANQGSEATYESGFVIDKFPISRPNLTFSTLTVSNMSPEDSSIYLCSVEGGTGVLGYTFGSGTRLTVV.